This T cell receptor beta chain was recovered during a study of metastatic and nonmetastatic thyroid tumors. This clone was observed at least ten times. Its antigen remains unknown. The CDR3 runs to 15 residues. Looked up from germline, CDR1 is SGHDN and CDR2 is FVKESK. Losses at the gene ends were 4 bases for V and 0 bases for J; bases not matched to a gene: 6. Broader study findings: Benign nodules were reported to have significantly lower TCR beta diversity than malignant thyroid tumors, in blood and tumor.

Thyroid surgery took place with no prior treatment in any patient. Authors' analysis steps: A classifier for distant metastasis in papillary thyroid cancer was constructed using CDR3 differences observed across clinicopathological groups. TCRdb reprocessed the PCR reads via MiXCR. The V and J calls were determined by TCRdb, not by the authors. The sample contains 24,000 or so clones, approximately 13% of which appear only once. The sequence was collected from a female donor with papillary thyroid cancer or a benign thyroid nodule (not recorded which). Some clones in this sample may be carry-over from other donors' samples. The sample comprised blood. V is TRBV14 and J is TRBJ2-7; TRBD1 agrees at 7 bases. CDR3 in amino acids: CASSPTGQSSYEQYF. The CDR3 coding sequence is TGTGCCAGCAGCCCAACGGGACAGAGCTCCTACGAGCAGTACTTC.